This T cell receptor beta chain originates from a study of T cell responses to AZD1222 COVID-19 vaccine. Repertoires were generated with immunoSEQ multiplex PCR, while TCRdb's copy carries only in-frame clones and drops some. The sample lists 90,000 to 100,000 clones; around 89% were seen once. The CDR3 runs 12 residues. Per the germline V gene, CDR1 is WSHSY and CDR2 is SAAADI. Trimming removed 3 bases at V and 7 bases at J, with 7 bases between. The sample in question was peripheral blood, obtained on day 0 of AZD1222 vaccination. The origin of this receptor is an adult in good health. The V call is TRBV10-2, the J call TRBJ2-1; no firm D call. CDR3 in DNA: TGCGCCAGCAGTGATTTTCAGAATGAGCAGTTCTTC. Translation: CASSDFQNEQFF.